Listed below are T cell receptor beta chains from one sample, sequenced in a study of blood T cell repertoires in COVID-19. Assay: immunoSEQ multiplex PCR; the TCRdb copy retains only in-frame clones and omits some. The sample contains just over 350,000 clones, less than 90% of which appear only once. The sample taken for sequencing was peripheral blood. The receptors derive from a woman aged 55-69 years with COVID-19, enrolled during active disease. Both conserved end residues are part of each CDR3. The order of the fields is clone size, J gene, V gene, D gene, CDR3 DNA, CDR3 protein. The D gene is left open where the match is weak. Not every row has a clone size; where given, it reads once, few, many or a size class.

clone size: .
J gene: TRBJ2-7
V gene: TRBV7-6
D gene: TRBD1
CDR3 DNA: TGTGCCAGCAGCCCTCGACAGGGGGTTTTATACGAGCAGTACTTC
CDR3 protein: CASSPRQGVLYEQYF

clone size: .
J gene: TRBJ2-5
V gene: TRBV5-1
D gene: TRBD1
CDR3 DNA: TGCGCCAGCAGCGGAAGACAGGGGCGACAAGAGACCCAGTACTTC
CDR3 protein: CASSGRQGRQETQYF

clone size: .
J gene: TRBJ2-1
V gene: TRBV11-3
D gene: TRBD2
CDR3 DNA: TGTGCCAGCAGCGAAAGCGGGGCCCCTTACAATGAGCAGTTCTTC
CDR3 protein: CASSESGAPYNEQFF

clone size: many
J gene: TRBJ2-1
V gene: TRBV3-1/TRBV3-2
D gene: TRBD2
CDR3 DNA: TGTGCCAGCAGCCCGGAGGGACTAGCGGGGCTCTCCTACAATGAGCAGTTCTTC
CDR3 protein: CASSPEGLAGLSYNEQFF

clone size: .
J gene: TRBJ1-5
V gene: TRBV27
D gene: TRBD1
CDR3 DNA: TGTGCCAGCAGTCGGACAGGGGCTGGCAATCAGCCCCAGCATTTT
CDR3 protein: CASSRTGAGNQPQHF

clone size: .
J gene: TRBJ2-2
V gene: TRBV15
D gene: TRBD1
CDR3 DNA: TGTGCCACCAGCACGCCCCCAGGCAGGGGGCGCGCCGGGGAGCTGTTTTTT
CDR3 protein: CATSTPPGRGRAGELFF

clone size: .
J gene: TRBJ1-4
V gene: TRBV27
D gene: .
CDR3 DNA: TGTGCCAGCAGTTTATCCAGGTCCGGGAAAAAACTGTTTTTT
CDR3 protein: CASSLSRSGKKLFF

clone size: .
J gene: TRBJ2-1
V gene: TRBV2
D gene: .
CDR3 DNA: TGTGCCAGCAGTTGGGGCGGTAGGGAGCAGTTCTTC
CDR3 protein: CASSWGGREQFF

clone size: few
J gene: TRBJ2-7
V gene: TRBV19
D gene: .
CDR3 DNA: TGTGCCAGTAGTAAGGGACACCTAAGACAGAGCTCCTACGAGCAGTACTTC
CDR3 protein: CASSKGHLRQSSYEQYF

clone size: .
J gene: TRBJ2-7
V gene: TRBV18
D gene: .
CDR3 DNA: TGTGCCAGCTCCGGGCAGGGGACCTACGAGCAGTACTTC
CDR3 protein: CASSGQGTYEQYF

clone size: .
J gene: TRBJ2-3
V gene: TRBV29-1
D gene: TRBD2
CDR3 DNA: TGCAGCGTTTCCCCTCCCGGACTAGCTAGCACAGATACGCAGTATTTT
CDR3 protein: CSVSPPGLASTDTQYF

clone size: .
J gene: TRBJ1-1
V gene: TRBV5-1
D gene: .
CDR3 DNA: TGCGCCAGCAGCTTGGAGGGTCACGGGGAGGGAGCTTTCTTT
CDR3 protein: CASSLEGHGEGAFF